The clone carrying this T cell receptor (beta chain) was picked up many times. The data are from a study of T cells of healthy individuals. TCRdb reprocessed the 5' RACE reads with MiXCR, giving one entry per CDR3 protein. The table shows about 60,000 distinct CDR3 sequences, with about 16% occurring only once. The germline CDR1 and CDR2 sequences are WSHSY and SAAADI. V was cut by 8 bases and J by 1 base, with 12 bases left in between. This CDR3 is 13 amino acids long. This sequence originates from a human donor in good health. This chain connects TRBV10-2 to TRBJ2-7; maybe TRBD2 (6 bases). The CDR3 here is CASGGLQSYEQYF. For the CDR3, the DNA is TGCGCCAGCGGGGGACTGCAATCCTACGAGCAGTACTTC.